This T cell receptor beta chain was sequenced for a study of T-cell reconstitution after alpha-beta-depleted transplantation in children. Study-wide findings and caveats: Reports say that about two months after transplant, the alpha-beta T cells came out of several hundred graft clones that had expanded. Hyperexpanded clones declined; after one year, newly produced T cells mostly supplied diversity. Some patients owed their high day-60 TCRbeta diversity to surviving recipient T cells and thymic progenitors.

Germline values: CDR1 LGHDT, CDR2 YNNKEL (reference sequence). With 1 base removed from V and 10 bases from J, the gap between germline ends came to 4 bases. CDR3 length equals 11 residues. Unique molecular identifiers were incorporated during preparation of the TCRbeta library. TCRdb re-called the PCR reads with MiXCR, one entry per CDR3 protein. The table lists a few hundred thousand distinct CDR3 sequences, around 46% of them singletons. Many counts were recorded for this clonotype. Its target is unknown. This chain connects TRBV3-1 to TRBJ1-4; unclear D gene. This receptor was taken from a girl aged 2-10 years with aplastic anemia, due to receive a stem cell transplant. The material was PBMCs, obtained before TCRalphabeta/CD19-depleted stem cell transplant. The DNA of the CDR3 is TGTGCCAGCAGCCAAGGTGGAAAACTGTTTTTT. Translated: CASSQGGKLFF.